This T cell receptor (beta chain) stems from a study of blood T cell repertoires in COVID-19. The study assigned cohorts using participant-reported clinical history. Original processing notes: Reference gene primer amplification in the assay estimated nucleated cell counts. Data came from immunoSEQ multiplex PCR; TCRdb stores just in-frame clones and leaves some out. The V and J calls and clone size are taken from that table; D and trimming were inferred from the DNA. The table records approximately 470,000 clones, roughly 87% of them present only once. Germline trimming cut 3 bases from V and 6 bases from J; bases unmatched to any gene: 2. Germline CDR1 reads SGHTA; CDR2 reads FQGNSA. This CDR3 is 14 amino acids long.

The sequence came from a woman younger than 35 who had recovered from COVID-19. V and J are TRBV7-2 and TRBJ2-3; 11 positions match TRBD2. The sample consisted of PBMCs or T cells enriched from blood (not recorded which). This chain's CDR3 is CASSFSGGADTQYF. Written as DNA, the CDR3 is TGTGCCAGCAGCTTTAGCGGGGGGGCTGATACGCAGTATTTT.